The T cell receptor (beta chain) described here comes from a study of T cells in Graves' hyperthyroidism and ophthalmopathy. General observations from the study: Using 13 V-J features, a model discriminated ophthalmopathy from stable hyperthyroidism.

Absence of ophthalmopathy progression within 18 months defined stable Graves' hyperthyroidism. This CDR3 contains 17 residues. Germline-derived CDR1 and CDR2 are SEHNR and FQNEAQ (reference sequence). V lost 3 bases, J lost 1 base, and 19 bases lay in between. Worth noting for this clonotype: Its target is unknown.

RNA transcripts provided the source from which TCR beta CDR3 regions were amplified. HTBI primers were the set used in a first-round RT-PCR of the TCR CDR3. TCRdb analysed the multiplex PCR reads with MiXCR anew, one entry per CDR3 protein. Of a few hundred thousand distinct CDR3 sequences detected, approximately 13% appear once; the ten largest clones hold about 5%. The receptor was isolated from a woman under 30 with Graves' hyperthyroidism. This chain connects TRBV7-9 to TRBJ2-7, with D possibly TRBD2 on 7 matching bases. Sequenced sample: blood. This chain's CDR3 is CASSFLPGRGESYEQYF. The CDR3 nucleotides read TGTGCCAGCAGCTTTCTTCCGGGGAGGGGGGAATCCTACGAGCAGTACTTC.